The clone carrying this TCR beta chain was recorded at least ten times. Antigen: not known. The use of a sample-barcoded 5' primer and a J-beta primer mix characterized a second PCR of 7 to 11 cycles. Each cDNA molecule was tagged by a template-switch adaptor with 12 random nucleotides. TCRdb analysed the 5' RACE reads with MiXCR anew, one entry per CDR3 protein. The table has hundreds of thousands of distinct CDR3 sequences, roughly 31% seen once. The record originates from a study of blood T cells in healthy people across ages. Study-wide results and caveats: As age increased, TCR beta diversity per million T cells fell in a roughly linear fashion. Lack of knowledge of donor CMV status possibly confounded expanded clonotype changes.

Isolated PBMCs totaled at least 7 million in each sample. Sequenced sample: blood. The sequence was collected from a woman at least 80 years old in good health.

In DNA, the CDR3 is TGTGCCAGCAGCCAAGACTCGCAAAGGAGTTACGCTACCACTGAAGCTTTCTTT. It specifies CASSQDSQRSYATTEAFF. The chain employs TRBV4-2 and TRBJ1-1, with D uncertain. V was clipped by 0 bases and J by 4 bases, with 21 bases between them. Germline loops: CDR1 LGHNA, CDR2 YNFKEQ. The CDR3 has 18 amino acids.